Given below is one T cell receptor beta chain in context. This entry is derived from a study of blood T cell repertoires in COVID-19. Study overall: PBMCs, B-cell-depleted T cells, or T cells provided the cDNA or gDNA that made up the material.

The data were produced by immunoSEQ multiplex PCR, yet TCRdb's version contains in-frame clones alone and is incomplete. The repertoire consists of about 99,000 clones, with more than 65% occurring once and the leading ten covering 15% to 20%. The germline CDR1 and CDR2 sequences are WSHSY and SAAADI. Trimming took 4 bases from V and 6 from J; bases not matched to a gene: 13. This CDR3 is built from 16 residues. Sequenced input: peripheral blood. This sequence originates from a woman of 80 years or more with active or convalescent COVID-19. The J gene is TRBJ2-5, the V gene TRBV10-2; TRBD2 matches 8 bases. The CDR3 DNA sequence: TGCGCCAGCAGTGCGCATCCAAGCGGGAGTTTAAAGACCCAGTACTTC. Translating gives CASSAHPSGSLKTQYF.